This T cell receptor beta chain came from a study of T-cell reconstitution after alpha-beta-depleted transplantation in children. V was shortened by 1 base and J by 2 bases, with 11 bases between the two germline ends. CDR3 length equals 15 residues. Germline CDR1 and CDR2: SGDLS and YYNGEE. Library preparation (for TCRbeta) was performed with unique molecular identifiers. TCRdb redid the calling of the PCR reads with MiXCR, one entry per CDR3 protein. This table has about 600,000 distinct CDR3 sequences, roughly 23% appearing once. The source of this sequence is a boy under two years old who had a stem cell transplant for acute myeloid leukemia, so the T cells may come from the graft donor. Material: PBMCs, mostly from graft donor cells, obtained 360 days after TCRalphabeta/CD19-depleted stem cell transplant. The chain recombines TRBV9 with TRBJ2-3; no reliable D call. CDR3 DNA sequence: TGTGCCAGCAGCGTATATGGCAGCGACACAGATACGCAGTATTTT. It translates to CASSVYGSDTDTQYF.